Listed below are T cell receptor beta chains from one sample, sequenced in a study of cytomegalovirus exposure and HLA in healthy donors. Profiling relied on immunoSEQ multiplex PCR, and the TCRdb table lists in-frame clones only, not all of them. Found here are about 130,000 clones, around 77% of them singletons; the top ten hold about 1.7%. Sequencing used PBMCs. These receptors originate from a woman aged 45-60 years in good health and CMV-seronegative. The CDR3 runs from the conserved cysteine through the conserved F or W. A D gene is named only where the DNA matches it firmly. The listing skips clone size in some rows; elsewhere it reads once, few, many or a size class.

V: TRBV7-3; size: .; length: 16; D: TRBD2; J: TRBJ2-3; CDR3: CASSLRSGGRADTQYF; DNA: TGTGCCAGCAGCTTAAGGTCTGGAGGGAGGGCAGATACGCAGTATTTT
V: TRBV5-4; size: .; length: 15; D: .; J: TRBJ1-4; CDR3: CASSDQTGDSEKLFF; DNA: TGTGCCAGCAGCGATCAGACAGGCGACTCTGAAAAACTGTTTTTT
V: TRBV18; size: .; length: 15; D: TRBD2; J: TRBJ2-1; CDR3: CASSMTSGTYNEQFF; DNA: TGTGCCAGCTCTATGACTAGCGGGACCTACAATGAGCAGTTCTTC
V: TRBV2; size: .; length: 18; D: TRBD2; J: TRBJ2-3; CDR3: CASSARTSGRVFTDTQYF; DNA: TGTGCCAGCAGTGCTCGGACTAGCGGGAGGGTCTTCACAGATACGCAGTATTTT
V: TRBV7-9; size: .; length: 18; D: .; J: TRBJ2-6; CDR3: CASSFPLQDLSGANVLTF; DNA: TGTGCCAGCAGCTTTCCCTTACAGGACCTCTCTGGGGCCAACGTCCTGACTTTC
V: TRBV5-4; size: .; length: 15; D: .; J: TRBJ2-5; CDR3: CASSLRTGGVETQYF; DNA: TGTGCCAGCAGCTTGCGGACAGGCGGGGTAGAGACCCAGTACTTC
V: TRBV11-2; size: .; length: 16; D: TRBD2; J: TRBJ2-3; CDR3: CASSFLTSGSTDTQYF; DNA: TGTGCCAGCAGCTTTCTCACTAGCGGAAGCACAGATACGCAGTATTTT
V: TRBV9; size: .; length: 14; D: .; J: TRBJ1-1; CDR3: CASSGGGANTEAFF; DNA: TGTGCCAGCAGCGGGGGCGGTGCGAACACTGAAGCTTTCTTT
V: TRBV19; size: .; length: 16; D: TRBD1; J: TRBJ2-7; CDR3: CASSRDRDIRPYEQYF; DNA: TGTGCCAGTAGTCGGGACAGGGATATTCGCCCCTACGAGCAGTACTTC
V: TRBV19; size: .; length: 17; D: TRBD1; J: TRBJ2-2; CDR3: CASSYLGQGGGYRELFF; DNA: TGTGCCAGTAGCTACTTAGGACAGGGAGGTGGTTACAGGGAGCTGTTTTTT
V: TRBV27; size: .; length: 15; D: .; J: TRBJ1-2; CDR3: CASSQGPSRVGGYTF; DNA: TGTGCCAGCAGTCAGGGCCCCTCCAGGGTGGGCGGCTACACCTTC
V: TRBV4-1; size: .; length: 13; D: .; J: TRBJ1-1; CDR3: CASSQAAGGGAFF; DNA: TGCGCCAGCAGCCAGGCGGCCGGTGGAGGAGCTTTCTTT
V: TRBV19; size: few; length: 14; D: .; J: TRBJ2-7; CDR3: CASSISLQYYEQYF; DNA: TGTGCCAGTAGTATCTCACTTCAATACTACGAGCAGTACTTC
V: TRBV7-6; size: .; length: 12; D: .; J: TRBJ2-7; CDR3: CASSPSPYEQYF; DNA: TGTGCCAGCAGCCCCTCCCCCTACGAGCAGTACTTC
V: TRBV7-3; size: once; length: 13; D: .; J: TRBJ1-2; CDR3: CASSLTEGDPYTF; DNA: TGTGCCAGCAGCTTGACAGAGGGGGACCCCTACACCTTC
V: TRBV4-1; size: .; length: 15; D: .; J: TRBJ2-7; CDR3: CASSQYQTGTYEQYF; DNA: TGCGCCAGCAGCCAATACCAGACAGGTACCTACGAGCAGTACTTC
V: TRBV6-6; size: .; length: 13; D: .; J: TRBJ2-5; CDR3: CASSLDGGQTQYF; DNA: TGTGCCAGCAGTCTAGACGGGGGGCAGACCCAGTACTTC
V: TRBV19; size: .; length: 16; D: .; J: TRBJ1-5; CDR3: CASSFYSGSGNQPQHF; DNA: TGTGCCAGTAGTTTTTATTCAGGGTCGGGCAATCAGCCCCAGCATTTT
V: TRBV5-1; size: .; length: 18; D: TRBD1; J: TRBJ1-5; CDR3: CASSLGDRGIHSNQPQHF; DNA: TGCGCCAGCAGCTTGGGCGACAGGGGAATCCATAGCAATCAGCCCCAGCATTTT
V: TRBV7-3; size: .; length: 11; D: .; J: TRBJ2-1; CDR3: CASSLGGEQFF; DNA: TGTGCCAGCAGCCTCGGAGGTGAGCAGTTCTTC
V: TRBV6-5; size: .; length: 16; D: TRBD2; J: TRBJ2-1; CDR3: CASSYPGLAGINEQFF; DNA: TGTGCCAGCAGTTACCCCGGACTAGCGGGAATCAATGAGCAGTTCTTC
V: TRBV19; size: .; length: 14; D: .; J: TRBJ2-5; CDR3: CASSRRDVGETQYF; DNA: TGTGCCAGTAGTAGGCGGGACGTGGGCGAGACCCAGTACTTC
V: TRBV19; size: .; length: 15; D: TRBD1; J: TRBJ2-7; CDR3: CASSPGQGGVYEQYF; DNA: TGTGCCAGTAGTCCCGGACAGGGAGGTGTCTACGAGCAGTACTTC
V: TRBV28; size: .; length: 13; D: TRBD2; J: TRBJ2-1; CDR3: CASILGGGNEQFF; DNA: TGTGCCAGCATTCTGGGGGGAGGGAATGAGCAGTTCTTC
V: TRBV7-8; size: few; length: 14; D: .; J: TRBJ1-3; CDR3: CASSPGNSGNTIYF; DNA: TGTGCCAGCAGCCCAGGGAACTCTGGAAACACCATATATTTT
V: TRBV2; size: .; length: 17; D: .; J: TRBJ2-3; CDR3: CASSLLTGTLSTDTQYF; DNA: TGTGCCAGCAGCCTCTTAACAGGGACCCTTAGCACAGATACGCAGTATTTT
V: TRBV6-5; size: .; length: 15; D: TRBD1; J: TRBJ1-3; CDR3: CASSFHQGAGNTIYF; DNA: TGTGCCAGCAGTTTCCATCAGGGGGCTGGAAACACCATATATTTT
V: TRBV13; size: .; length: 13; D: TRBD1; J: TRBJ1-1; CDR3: CASGQGAWTEAFF; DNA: TGTGCCAGCGGCCAGGGGGCTTGGACTGAAGCTTTCTTT